The 8 T cell receptor beta chains below all came from one sample that was sequenced in a study of T cells in Graves' hyperthyroidism and ophthalmopathy. Amplified regions were TCR beta CDR3 sequences from RNA transcripts. During a first-round RT-PCR of the TCR CDR3, the HTBI primer set was used. TCRdb re-called the multiplex PCR reads through MiXCR, storing one row per CDR3 protein. Counted here are a few hundred thousand distinct CDR3 sequences, about 20% occurring once; the ten biggest clones make up under 55%. Sample: blood. The source of these receptors is a woman aged 45-60 years with Graves' hyperthyroidism.

A few counts support this clonotype. The CDR3 spells CASSRRLAGRDNEQFF. The CDR3 DNA reads TGCGCCAGCAGCAGGCGACTAGCGGGGAGGGACAATGAGCAGTTCTTC. The rearrangement uses TRBV4-1 and TRBJ2-1; 11 bases map to TRBD2. V lost 5 bases and J lost 5; bases outside the gene matches: 8. Germline-derived CDR1 and CDR2 are MGHRA and YSYEKL. The length of the CDR3 is 16 residues.

This clonotype was counted a few times. This chain connects TRBV7-2 to TRBJ2-2; D is ambiguous. Looked up from germline, CDR1 is SGHTA and CDR2 is FQGNSA. V dropped 4 bases and J dropped 8 bases, with 8 bases sitting between them. The CDR3 covers 12 residues. CDR3 DNA sequence: TGTGCCAGCAGCTATTTTTATGGGGAGCTGTTTTTT. Its protein product is CASSYFYGELFF. The whole variable domain, filled in from reference TRBV7-2 and TRBJ2-2, reads GAGVSQSPSNKVTEKGKDVELRCDPISGHTALYWYRQSLGQGLEFLIYFQGNSAPDKSGLPSDRFSAERTGGSVSTLTIQRTQQEDSAVYLCASSYFYGELFFGEGSRLTVL.

This clonotype showed up many times. This CDR3 is CSASGQGSDTQYF. The CDR3 DNA reads as TGCAGTGCTAGCGGCCAAGGATCAGATACGCAGTATTTT. This chain joins TRBV20-1 and TRBJ2-3; D is uncertain. V was pared by 3 bases and J by 4 bases, with 11 bases between. This CDR3 comprises 13 residues. CDR1 is DFQATT, CDR2 SNEGSKA, per germline (reference sequence).

This clonotype has ten or more counts. The chain links TRBV28 to TRBJ1-5; a possible D gene is TRBD1 (5 bases). The CDR3 loop spans 14 amino acids. With 4 bases removed from V and 8 bases from J, the gap between germline ends came to 15 bases. From germline, CDR1 is MDHEN and CDR2 SYDVKM. CDR3 residues: CASSSTGPEEPQHF. DNA for the CDR3: TGTGCCAGCAGTTCTACAGGTCCGGAGGAGCCCCAGCATTTT.

This clonotype has a count of ten or more. The rearrangement uses TRBV12-3 or TRBV12-4 and TRBJ1-1; TRBD1 might be the D (6 bases). The V gene lost 7 bases and the J gene lost 5 bases, with 14 bases spanning the gap. The CDR3 consists of 13 residues. In nucleotides, the CDR3 is TGTGCCAGCACCACCCAGGGGATGACTGAAGCTTTCTTT. It translates to CASTTQGMTEAFF.

This clonotype was recorded many times. This rearrangement joins TRBV20-1 to TRBJ1-1; 9 positions match TRBD1. The CDR3 loop spans 14 amino acids. Losses at the gene ends were 0 bases for V and 6 bases for J; bases not matched to a gene: 5. CDR1 is DFQATT, CDR2 SNEGSKA, per germline (reference sequence). The CDR3 DNA reads as TGCAGTGCTAGAGATATACAGGGGGCGTCTGAAGCTTTCTTT. It codes for CSARDIQGASEAFF.

Regarding this clonotype: A much larger clone differs from this one at a single base, so this may be a read error. The chain links TRBV20-1 to TRBJ2-7; 8 nucleotides align to TRBD2. The CDR3 loop spans 15 amino acids. Per germline, CDR1 DFQATT and CDR2 SNEGSKA (reference sequence). The V segment lost 0 bases and the J segment 0 bases; nucleotides outside the gene matches: 4. The DNA for the CDR3 is TGCAGTGCTAGAGATCTAGCGGGCAGCTCCTACGAGCAGTACGTC. Its translation: CSARDLAGSSYEQYV.

This clonotype was recorded at least ten times. V gene TRBV15 combines with J gene TRBJ1-1; possibly TRBD1 for D (6 bases). V was clipped by 0 bases and J by 4 bases, with 9 bases between them. Germline CDR1 reads LNHNV; CDR2 reads YYDKDF (reference sequence). This CDR3 contains 14 residues. CDR3 residues: CATSRDKGGTEAFF. The DNA for the CDR3 is TGTGCCACCAGCAGAGATAAAGGGGGCACTGAAGCTTTCTTT.